This TCR beta chain was retrieved from a study of shared clonotypes between healthy human individuals. The length of the CDR3 is 18 residues. J lost 6 bases, V lost 3 bases, and 19 bases had no gene match. Germline assignment: CDR1 LNHDA and CDR2 SQIVND (reference sequence). TCRdb keeps only in-frame clones here, not all; method: immunoSEQ multiplex PCR. The table has around 2.5 million clones, approximately 93% seen once. The sequenced sample consisted of naive CD4+ T cells from PBMCs. Subset of the sample: CD45RA+ positively selected. The receptor was isolated from a man between 18 and 35 years old in good health. Some clones in this sample may be carry-over from other donors' samples. This rearrangement joins TRBV19 to TRBJ2-5, with 7 bases aligning to TRBD2. The CDR3 region has the DNA TGTGCCAGTAGTATGGCTTCCCTACGCGGGAGCGGGGTAAAGACCCAGTACTTC. Translated, it gives CASSMASLRGSGVKTQYF.